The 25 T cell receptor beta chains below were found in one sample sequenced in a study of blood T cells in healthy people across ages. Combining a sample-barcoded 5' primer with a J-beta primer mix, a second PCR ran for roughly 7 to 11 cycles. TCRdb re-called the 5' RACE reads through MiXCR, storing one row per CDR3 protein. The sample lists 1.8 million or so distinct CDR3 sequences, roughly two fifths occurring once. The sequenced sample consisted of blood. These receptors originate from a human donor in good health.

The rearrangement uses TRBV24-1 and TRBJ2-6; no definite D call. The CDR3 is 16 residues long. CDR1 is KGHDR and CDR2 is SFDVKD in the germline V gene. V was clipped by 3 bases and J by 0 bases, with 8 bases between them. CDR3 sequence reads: CATSDRRHSGANVLTF. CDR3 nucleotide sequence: TGTGCCACCAGTGATCGAAGACACTCTGGGGCCAACGTCCTGACTTTC.

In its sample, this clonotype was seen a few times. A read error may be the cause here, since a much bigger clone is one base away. DNA of the CDR3: TGTGCCACCAGGGATTACGAAAACTATGGCTACACCTTC. Translation gives CATRDYENYGYTF. The chain has TRBV24-1 and TRBJ1-2; D is unclear. Germline CDR1 KGHDR, CDR2 SFDVKD. This CDR3 is 13 amino acids long.

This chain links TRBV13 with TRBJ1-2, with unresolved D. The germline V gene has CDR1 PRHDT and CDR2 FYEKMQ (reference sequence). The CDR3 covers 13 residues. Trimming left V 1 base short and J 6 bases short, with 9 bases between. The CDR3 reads CASSLDQIHGYTF. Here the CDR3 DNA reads TGTGCCAGCAGCTTAGACCAAATCCATGGCTACACCTTC.

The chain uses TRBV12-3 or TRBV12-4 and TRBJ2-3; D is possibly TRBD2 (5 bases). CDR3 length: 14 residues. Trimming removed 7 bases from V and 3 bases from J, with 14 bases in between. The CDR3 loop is CASNIAEGTDTQYF. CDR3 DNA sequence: TGTGCCAGCAACATAGCAGAGGGTACAGATACGCAGTATTTT.

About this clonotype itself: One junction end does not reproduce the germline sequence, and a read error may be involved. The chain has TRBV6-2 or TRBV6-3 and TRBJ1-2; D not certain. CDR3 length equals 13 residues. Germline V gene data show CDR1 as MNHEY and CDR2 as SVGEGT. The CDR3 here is CANSYGGGYGYTF. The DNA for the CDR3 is TGTGCCAACAGTTACGGCGGCGGCTATGGCTACACCTTC.

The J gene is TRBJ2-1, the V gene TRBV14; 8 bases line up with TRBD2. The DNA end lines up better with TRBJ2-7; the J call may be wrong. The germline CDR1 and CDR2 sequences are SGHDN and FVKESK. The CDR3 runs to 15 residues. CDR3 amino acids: CASSQETGLVAEQYF. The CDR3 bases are TGTGCCAGCAGCCAAGAAACGGGACTAGTTGCCGAGCAGTACTTC.

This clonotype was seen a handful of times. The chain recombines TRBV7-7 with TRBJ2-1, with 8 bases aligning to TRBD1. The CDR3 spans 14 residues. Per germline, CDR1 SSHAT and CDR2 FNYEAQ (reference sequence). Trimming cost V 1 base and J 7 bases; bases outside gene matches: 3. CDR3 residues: CASSLVQGANEQFF. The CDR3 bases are TGTGCCAGCAGCTTAGTCCAGGGGGCTAATGAGCAGTTCTTC.

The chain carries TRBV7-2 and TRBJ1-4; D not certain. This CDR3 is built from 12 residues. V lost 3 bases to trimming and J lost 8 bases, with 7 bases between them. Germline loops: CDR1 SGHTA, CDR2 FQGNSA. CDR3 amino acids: CASSFTSEKLFF. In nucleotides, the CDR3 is TGTGCCAGCAGCTTCACCAGCGAAAAACTGTTTTTT.

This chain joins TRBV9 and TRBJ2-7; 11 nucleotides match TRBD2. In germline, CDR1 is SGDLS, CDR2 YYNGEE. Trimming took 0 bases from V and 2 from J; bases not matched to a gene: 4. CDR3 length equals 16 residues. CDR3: CASSVGATSGTYEQYF. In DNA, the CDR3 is TGTGCCAGCAGCGTAGGAGCGACTAGCGGGACCTACGAGCAGTACTTC.

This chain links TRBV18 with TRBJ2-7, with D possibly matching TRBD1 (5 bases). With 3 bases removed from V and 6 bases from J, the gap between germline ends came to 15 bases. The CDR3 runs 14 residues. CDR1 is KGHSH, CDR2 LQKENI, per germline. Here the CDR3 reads CASSPDSPITEQYF. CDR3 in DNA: TGTGCCAGCTCACCCGACAGTCCGATAACCGAGCAGTACTTC.

CDR3 nucleotide sequence: TGCAGCGCAGCGGAACAGGGCAGGAATGAAAAACTGTTTTTT. Its protein is CSAAEQGRNEKLFF. The chain links TRBV29-1 to TRBJ1-4; possibly TRBD1 for D (6 bases). V was trimmed by 7 bases and J by 5 bases, leaving 17 bases between them. Germline V gene sequence: CDR1 SQVTM, CDR2 ANQGSEA. The CDR3 runs 14 residues.

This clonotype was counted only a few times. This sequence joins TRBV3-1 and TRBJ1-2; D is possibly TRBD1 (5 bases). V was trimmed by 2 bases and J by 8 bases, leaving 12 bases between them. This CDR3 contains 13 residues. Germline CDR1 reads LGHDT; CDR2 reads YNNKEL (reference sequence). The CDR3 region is CASSQQGLGGYTF. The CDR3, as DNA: TGTGCCAGCAGCCAACAGGGTTTAGGAGGCTACACCTTC.

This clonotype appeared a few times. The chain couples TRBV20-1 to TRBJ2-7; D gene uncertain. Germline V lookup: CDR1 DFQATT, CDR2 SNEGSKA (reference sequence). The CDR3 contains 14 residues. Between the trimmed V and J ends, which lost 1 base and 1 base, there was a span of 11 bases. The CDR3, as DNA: TGCAGTGCTAGAGCCAGGCAGAGTTCCTACGAGCAGTACTTC. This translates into CSARARQSSYEQYF.

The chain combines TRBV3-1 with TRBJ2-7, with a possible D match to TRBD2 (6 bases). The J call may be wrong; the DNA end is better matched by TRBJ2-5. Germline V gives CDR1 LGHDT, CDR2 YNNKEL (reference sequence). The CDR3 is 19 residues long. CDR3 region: CASSTKIVLAPRAQETQYF. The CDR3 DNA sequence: TGTGCCAGCAGCACCAAGATCGTACTAGCACCTAGGGCCCAAGAGACCCAGTACTTC.

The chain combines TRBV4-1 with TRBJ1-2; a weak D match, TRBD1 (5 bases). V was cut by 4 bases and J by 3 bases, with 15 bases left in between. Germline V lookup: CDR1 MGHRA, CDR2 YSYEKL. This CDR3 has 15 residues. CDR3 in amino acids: CASSPLSRDHYGYTF. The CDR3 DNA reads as TGCGCCAGCAGCCCTTTATCCCGGGACCACTATGGCTACACCTTC.

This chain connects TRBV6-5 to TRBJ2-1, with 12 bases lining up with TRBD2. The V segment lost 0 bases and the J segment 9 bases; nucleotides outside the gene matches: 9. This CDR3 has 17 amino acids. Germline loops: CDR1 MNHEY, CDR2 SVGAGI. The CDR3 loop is CASSYSASGGAYGEQFF. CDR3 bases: TGTGCCAGCAGTTACTCAGCTAGCGGGGGGGCCTACGGTGAGCAGTTCTTC.

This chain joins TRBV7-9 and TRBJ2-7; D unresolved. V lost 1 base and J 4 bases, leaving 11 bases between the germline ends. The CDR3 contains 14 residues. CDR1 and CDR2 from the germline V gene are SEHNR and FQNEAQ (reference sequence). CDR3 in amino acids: CASSLGSSYYEQYF. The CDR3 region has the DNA TGTGCCAGCAGCTTAGGCTCCAGCTATTACGAGCAGTACTTC.

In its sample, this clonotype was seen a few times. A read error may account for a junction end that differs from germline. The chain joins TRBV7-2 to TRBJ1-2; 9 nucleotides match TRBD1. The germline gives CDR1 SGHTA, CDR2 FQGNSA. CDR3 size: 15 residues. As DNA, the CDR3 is TGTGCCAGCGGCTTAGCGGGACAGGGTAACTATGGCTACACCTTC. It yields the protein CASGLAGQGNYGYTF.

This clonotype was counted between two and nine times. CDR3 nucleotides: TGTGCCAGCAGCTCGGGGGTAGATTTCACGGCGGATACGCAGTATTTT. Its protein product is CASSSGVDFTADTQYF. The rearrangement links TRBV5-5 to TRBJ2-3; TRBD2 is a possible D gene (6 bases). Germline CDR1 reads SGHKS; CDR2 reads YYEKEE (reference sequence). The CDR3 runs 16 residues. Trimming shortened V by 3 bases and J by 6 bases, and 20 bases separated the two germline ends.

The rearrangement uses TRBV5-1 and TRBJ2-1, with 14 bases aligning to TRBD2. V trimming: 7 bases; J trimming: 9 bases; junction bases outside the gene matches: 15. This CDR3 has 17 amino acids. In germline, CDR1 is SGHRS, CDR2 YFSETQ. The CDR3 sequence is CASRLAGGPMGYGEQFF. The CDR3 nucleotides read TGCGCCAGCCGACTAGCGGGGGGGCCGATGGGATATGGTGAGCAGTTCTTC.

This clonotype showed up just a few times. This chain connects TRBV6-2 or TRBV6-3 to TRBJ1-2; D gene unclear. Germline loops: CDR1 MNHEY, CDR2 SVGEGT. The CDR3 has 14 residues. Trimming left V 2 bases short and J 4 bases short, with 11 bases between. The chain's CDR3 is CASSYIGGPYGYTF. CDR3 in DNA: TGTGCCAGCAGTTACATCGGAGGTCCCTATGGCTACACCTTC.

CDR3 residues: CASRSGVGPGNTIYF. CDR3 DNA sequence: TGTGCCAGCAGGTCCGGGGTGGGACCTGGAAACACCATATATTTT. The chain is built from TRBV6-5 and TRBJ1-3; tentative D call: TRBD1 (5 bases). The V end lost 6 bases, the J end lost 2 bases, and 14 bases lay between the germline ends. This CDR3 has 15 amino acids. Looked up from germline, CDR1 is MNHEY and CDR2 is SVGAGI.

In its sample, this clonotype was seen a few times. This CDR3 is CASSYSWSYEQYF. The CDR3 DNA is TGTGCCAGCAGTTACTCCTGGTCCTACGAGCAGTACTTC. V gene TRBV6-2 or TRBV6-3 combines with J gene TRBJ2-4; no reliable D call. The better agreement between TRBJ2-7 and the DNA end casts doubt on the J call. This CDR3 contains 13 residues. Germline values: CDR1 MNHEY, CDR2 SVGEGT.

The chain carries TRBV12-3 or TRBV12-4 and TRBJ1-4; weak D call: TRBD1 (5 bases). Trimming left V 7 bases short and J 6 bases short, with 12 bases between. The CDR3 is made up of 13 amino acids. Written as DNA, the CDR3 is TGTGCCAGCACCTTCGGGACCGATGAAAAACTGTTTTTT. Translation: CASTFGTDEKLFF.

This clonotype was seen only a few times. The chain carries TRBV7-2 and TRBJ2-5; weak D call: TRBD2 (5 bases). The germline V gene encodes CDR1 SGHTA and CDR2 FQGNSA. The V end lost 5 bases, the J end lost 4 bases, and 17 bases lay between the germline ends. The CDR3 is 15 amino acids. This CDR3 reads CASSTPDLIVETQYF. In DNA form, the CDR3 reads TGTGCCAGCAGCACACCGGACTTGATCGTAGAGACCCAGTACTTC. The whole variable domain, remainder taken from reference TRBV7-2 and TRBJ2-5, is GAGVSQSPSNKVTEKGKDVELRCDPISGHTALYWYRQSLGQGLEFLIYFQGNSAPDKSGLPSDRFSAERTGGSVSTLTIQRTQQEDSAVYLCASSTPDLIVETQYFGPGTRLLVL.